This is a list of T cell receptor beta chains from one sample in a study of blood T cell repertoires in COVID-19. Sequenced by immunoSEQ multiplex PCR; TCRdb stores in-frame clones only, minus some. The sample yields some 120,000 clones, around three quarters seen once. Sequenced input: peripheral blood. The source is a woman aged 65 to 85 with acute or convalescent COVID-19. Both conserved end residues are part of each CDR3. A D gene is named only where the DNA matches it firmly. Clone size is stated in some rows and not others, as once, few, many or a class when expanded.

j_gene	abundance	v_gene	d_gene	CDR3nt	CDR3aa
TRBJ2-7	-	TRBV3-1/TRBV3-2	-	TGTGCCAGCAGCCTGTTGGGGGGGCGCAGCTACGAGCAGTACTTC	CASSLLGGRSYEQYF
TRBJ2-1	-	TRBV27	-	TGTGCCAGCAGTTTCATGTTGGGGGGCAATGAGCAGTTCTTC	CASSFMLGGNEQFF
TRBJ1-2	-	TRBV7-9	-	TGTGCCAGCAGCTTAGACAGGCCCTATGGCTACACCTTC	CASSLDRPYGYTF
TRBJ2-1	medium-sized	TRBV21-1	-	TGTGCCAGCAGCAAAGGGACTAGGATTAACAATGAGCAGTTCTTC	CASSKGTRINNEQFF
TRBJ2-1	-	TRBV24-1	TRBD2	TGTGCCACCAGTGACCGAACTAGCGGGAGGGCCTATGAGCAGTTCTTC	CATSDRTSGRAYEQFF
TRBJ1-5	-	TRBV24-1	TRBD1	TGTGCCACCGAAACACAGGGGGCCCCCAATCAGCCCCAGCATTTT	CATETQGAPNQPQHF
TRBJ2-3	-	TRBV10-3	TRBD2	TGTGCCATCCCTAGCGGGAGCAGAGATACGCAGTATTTT	CAIPSGSRDTQYF
TRBJ1-3	-	TRBV7-6	-	TGTGCCACCGGGTGGGGAAACACCATATATTTT	CATGWGNTIYF
TRBJ1-1	few	TRBV18	-	TGTGCCAGCTCACCACAGGGGGGGACCACTGAAGCTTTCTTT	CASSPQGGTTEAFF
TRBJ2-5	-	TRBV27	-	TGTGCCAGCAGTCCCCCTCCCCCTAGCCTAGAGACCCAGTACTTC	CASSPPPPSLETQYF
TRBJ2-2	-	TRBV25-1	-	TGTGCCAGCAGTGAATACAAGCATCGGGACACCGGGGAGCTGTTTTTT	CASSEYKHRDTGELFF
TRBJ1-5	-	TRBV23-1	-	TGCGCCAGCAGTCAAGGACAGTTATTACCCCCGGATCAGCCCCAGCATTTT	CASSQGQLLPPDQPQHF
TRBJ2-7	-	TRBV7-9	-	TGTGCCAGCAGCCAGGTGGCTGTCGAGCAGTACTTC	CASSQVAVEQYF
TRBJ1-1	-	TRBV5-1	TRBD1	TGCGCCAGCAGCCCGACAGGGAGCGCTGAAGCTTTCTTT	CASSPTGSAEAFF
TRBJ1-1	-	TRBV6-5	TRBD1	TGTGCCAGCTCCGGGACAGGAGGCACTGAAGCTTTCTTT	CASSGTGGTEAFF
TRBJ1-2	-	TRBV7-9	TRBD1	TGTGCCAGCAGCTCAACAGGGGAAGATGGCTACACCTTC	CASSSTGEDGYTF
TRBJ1-5	-	TRBV25-1	TRBD1	TGTGCCAGCAGGGCACAGGGGCTGGGCAATCAGCCCCAGCATTTT	CASRAQGLGNQPQHF
TRBJ2-4	-	TRBV5-1	TRBD2	TGCGCCAGCAGCTCAACCGGGACTAGCGATAACATTCAGTACTTC	CASSSTGTSDNIQYF
TRBJ1-5	-	TRBV28	-	TGTGCCAGCAGCCCGAGGTTCAGGGTTAATCAGCCCCAGCATTTT	CASSPRFRVNQPQHF
TRBJ1-3	-	TRBV7-2	-	TGTGCCAGCAGCTTGGGGGCACGAGGAAACACCATATATTTT	CASSLGARGNTIYF
TRBJ1-6	-	TRBV7-9	TRBD1	TGTGCCAGCAGCTTAGCGCATCAGGGGGCAGCCCTCCACTTT	CASSLAHQGAALHF
TRBJ2-1	-	TRBV13	TRBD2	TGTGCCAGCAGCACACGACTAGCGGGGTCGGATGAGCAGTTCTTC	CASSTRLAGSDEQFF
TRBJ2-4	few	TRBV12-3/TRBV12-4	TRBD1	TGTGCCAGCAGTTTTGGACAGGGAGACATTCAGTACTTC	CASSFGQGDIQYF
TRBJ1-2	-	TRBV15	-	TGTGCCACCAGCAGGACAAGCCCAAACTATGGCTACACCTTC	CATSRTSPNYGYTF
TRBJ2-7	-	TRBV19	TRBD1	TGTGCCAGCGGACAGGGATACGAGCAGTACTTC	CASGQGYEQYF
TRBJ1-4	few	TRBV6-6	TRBD1	TGTGCCAGCCGACAGGGTAATGAAAAACTGTTTTTT	CASRQGNEKLFF
TRBJ2-6	-	TRBV13	-	TGTGCCAGCAGCTTAGGTGGGGGCGCTGGGGCCAACGTCCTGACTTTC	CASSLGGGAGANVLTF
TRBJ1-1	many	TRBV5-1	TRBD1	TGCGCCAGCAGCTTGTTCCGGACAGGGGGCCCGAACACTGAAGCTTTCTTT	CASSLFRTGGPNTEAFF
TRBJ1-2	once	TRBV19	TRBD1	TGTGCCAGCAGCAGGGGGCAGGGCGGAGGCTACACCTTC	CASSRGQGGGYTF
TRBJ2-7	-	TRBV2	-	TGTGCCAGCAGTGAGGGACTTGACTACGAGCAGTACTTC	CASSEGLDYEQYF
TRBJ1-1	-	TRBV6-5	-	TGTGCCACTACACACTTCGATGGGAGGAACACTGAAGCTTTCTTT	CATTHFDGRNTEAFF
TRBJ1-5	-	TRBV27	-	TGTGCCAGCAGCTACAGGGCACGCAATCAGCCCCAGCATTTT	CASSYRARNQPQHF
TRBJ2-7	many	TRBV6-5	-	TGTGCCAGCAGTACGACAGCCTCCTCCTACGAGCAGTACTTC	CASSTTASSYEQYF
TRBJ1-1	-	TRBV6-2/TRBV6-3	TRBD1	TGTGCCAGCAGCGGACAGGGGGCTGAAGCTTTCTTT	CASSGQGAEAFF
TRBJ1-2	-	TRBV3-1/TRBV3-2	-	TGTGCCAGCAGCCAAGGGAACAGGGATGCCTACACCTTC	CASSQGNRDAYTF
TRBJ2-1	few	TRBV20-1	TRBD2	TGCAGTGCTAGTGAAGTCGGCGGGAGGATATACAATGAGCAGTTCTTC	CSASEVGGRIYNEQFF
TRBJ1-2	-	TRBV28	TRBD1	TGTGCCAGCAGTGAAGGACAGGGGAACTATGGCTACACCTTC	CASSEGQGNYGYTF
TRBJ2-7	many	TRBV5-6	TRBD1	TGTGCCAGCAGCACCGGGACAGGGGTCTACGAGCAGTACTTC	CASSTGTGVYEQYF
TRBJ2-7	-	TRBV27	-	TGTGCCAGCAGTTTATGGACCGGGAGCGAGCAGTACTTC	CASSLWTGSEQYF
TRBJ1-5	-	TRBV29-1	-	TGCAGCGTCGGGGGGTACAATCAGCCCCAGCATTTT	CSVGGYNQPQHF
TRBJ2-7	few	TRBV30	-	TGTGCCTGGAGTAAGATTGGAGAGACTAGCTCCTACGAGCAGTACTTC	CAWSKIGETSSYEQYF
TRBJ2-3	few	TRBV4-3	TRBD1	TGCGCCAGCAGCCAAGATACCGGACAGGGCACAGATACGCAGTATTTT	CASSQDTGQGTDTQYF
TRBJ2-4	-	TRBV28	-	TGTGCCAGCAGCCCAACATCAGCCAAAAACATTCAGTACTTC	CASSPTSAKNIQYF
TRBJ1-1	-	TRBV6-1	-	TGTGCCAGCAGTGAAGGGCCCACCACTGAAGCTTTCTTT	CASSEGPTTEAFF
TRBJ2-4	-	TRBV4-1	-	TGCGCCAGCAGCCAAGATCAGGGCAGACTCAAAAACATTCAGTACTTC	CASSQDQGRLKNIQYF
TRBJ1-1	few	TRBV19	TRBD1	TGTGCCAGTAGCATCCAGACAGGGACCACTGAAGCTTTCTTT	CASSIQTGTTEAFF
TRBJ2-5	once	TRBV11-2	TRBD2	TGTGCCAGCAGCTCTTGGACTAGCGGCCAAGAGACCCAGTACTTC	CASSSWTSGQETQYF
TRBJ1-5	-	TRBV28	TRBD1	TGTGCCAGCAGTTTAAGGCGGACAGGGGAAAATCAGCCCCAGCATTTT	CASSLRRTGENQPQHF
TRBJ2-7	-	TRBV21-1	-	TGTGCCAGCAGCCTTCGGACTAGCGGGAACATATCCTACGAGCAGTACTTC	CASSLRTSGNISYEQYF
TRBJ2-3	-	TRBV15	TRBD1	TGTGCCACCAGCAGAGATCAAGGGACAGGGACAGATACGCAGTATTTT	CATSRDQGTGTDTQYF
TRBJ2-7	once	TRBV7-9	TRBD1	TGTGCCAGCAGCCGAACAGGGGGCAAAGAGCAGTACTTC	CASSRTGGKEQYF
TRBJ2-5	-	TRBV2	-	TGTGCCAGCAGCGTCGCGGTGGAGACCCAGTACTTC	CASSVAVETQYF
TRBJ2-7	-	TRBV30	-	TGTGCCTGGAGCCTGGGGCAAAGCGAGCAGTACTTC	CAWSLGQSEQYF